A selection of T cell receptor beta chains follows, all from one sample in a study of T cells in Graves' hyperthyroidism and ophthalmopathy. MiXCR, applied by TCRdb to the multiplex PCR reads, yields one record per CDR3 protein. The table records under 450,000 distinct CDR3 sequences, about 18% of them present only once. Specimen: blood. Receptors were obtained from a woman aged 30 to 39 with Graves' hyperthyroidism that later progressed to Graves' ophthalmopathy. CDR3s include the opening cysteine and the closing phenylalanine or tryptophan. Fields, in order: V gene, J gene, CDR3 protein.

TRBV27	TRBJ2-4	CASSLLGAKNIQYF
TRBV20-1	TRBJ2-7	CSARDRGTFEQYF
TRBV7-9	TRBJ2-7	CASSNSTVAYEQYF
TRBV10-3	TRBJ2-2	CAIRNSGRTNTGELFF
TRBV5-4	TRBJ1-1	CASSPVPGNTEAFF
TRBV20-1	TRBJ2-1	CSATGPLYEQFF
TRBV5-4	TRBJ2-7	CATGNSFYEQYF
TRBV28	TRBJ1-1	CASSLWENTEAFF
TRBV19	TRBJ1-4	CASSTPWGAVEKLFF
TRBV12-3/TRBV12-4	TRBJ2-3	CASSFPPRTDTQYF
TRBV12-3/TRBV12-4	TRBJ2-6	CASSLGDTYSGANVLTF
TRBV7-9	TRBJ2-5	CASSIFGTGFAETQYF
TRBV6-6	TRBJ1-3	CASSYGPGNTIYF
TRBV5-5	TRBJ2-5	CASSLALESGETQYF
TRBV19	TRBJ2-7	CASSITGKFPYEQYF
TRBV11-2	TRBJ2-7	CASSSSGYYEQYF
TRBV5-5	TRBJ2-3	CASSLQGADTQYF
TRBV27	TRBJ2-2	CASRTGLAGYTGELFF
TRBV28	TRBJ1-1	CASSPGQTEAFF
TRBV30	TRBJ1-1	CASKNTEAFF
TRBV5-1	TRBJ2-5	CASSWRGGGETQYF
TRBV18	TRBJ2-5	CASSPLQKSQETQYF
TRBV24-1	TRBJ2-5	CATETEETQYF
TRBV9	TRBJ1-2	CASSVGVGAGNYGYTF
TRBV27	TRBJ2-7	CASTSGGGRYEQYF
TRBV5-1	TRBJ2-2	CASSWPTGNTGELFF
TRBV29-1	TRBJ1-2	CSVEDPQPQGLSYGYTF
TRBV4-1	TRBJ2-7	CASSQVAGGFHEQYF
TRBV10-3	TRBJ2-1	CATSDAAGGHNEQFF
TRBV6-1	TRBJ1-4	CASSENLGAGDEKLFF
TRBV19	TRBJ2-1	CASSSTGSYNEQFF
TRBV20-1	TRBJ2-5	CSARDCLIGIMETQYF
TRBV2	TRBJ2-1	CASREQRAGGQFF
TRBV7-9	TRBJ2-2	CASSLVVSRDTGELFF
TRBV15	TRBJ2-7	CATSRDPPGQNAYEQYF
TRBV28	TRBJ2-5	CASSSTSTGQETQYF
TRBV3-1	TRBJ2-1	CASSQDLRGSSYNEQFF
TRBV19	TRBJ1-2	CASSTLEDQDWYGYTF
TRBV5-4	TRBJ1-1	CASSLGPGRGHTEAFF
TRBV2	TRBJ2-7	CASVARDRVDEQYF
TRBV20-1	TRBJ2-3	CSARLAGGDTQYF
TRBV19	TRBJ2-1	CASSMSGYRRDEQFF
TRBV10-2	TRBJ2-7	CASSEPDRPWQYF
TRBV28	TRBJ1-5	CASSIADSFNQPQHF
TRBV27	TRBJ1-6	CASSLNPGQLRLPLHF
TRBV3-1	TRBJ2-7	CASSRPGAVYEQYF
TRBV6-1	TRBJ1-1	CASSESIFKAFF
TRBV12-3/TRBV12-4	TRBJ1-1	CASTSTGITTEAFF
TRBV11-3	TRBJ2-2	CASSVRTANTGELFF
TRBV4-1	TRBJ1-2	CASSHGSPGYGYTF
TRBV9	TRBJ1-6	CASSVEDWGSPLHF
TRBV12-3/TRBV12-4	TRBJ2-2	CASSSSDRGWAGELFF
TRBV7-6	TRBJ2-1	CASSPYEVPSNEQFF
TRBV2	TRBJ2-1	CASSRTSGGGYNEQFF
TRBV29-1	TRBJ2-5	CSVEDQVRQQETQYF
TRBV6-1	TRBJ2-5	CASSDTPGQETQYF
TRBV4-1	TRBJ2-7	CASSQGRGSYFEQYF
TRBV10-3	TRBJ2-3	CAISGPRQLPGLDTDTQYF
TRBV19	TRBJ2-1	CASSSLGTGLYNEQFF